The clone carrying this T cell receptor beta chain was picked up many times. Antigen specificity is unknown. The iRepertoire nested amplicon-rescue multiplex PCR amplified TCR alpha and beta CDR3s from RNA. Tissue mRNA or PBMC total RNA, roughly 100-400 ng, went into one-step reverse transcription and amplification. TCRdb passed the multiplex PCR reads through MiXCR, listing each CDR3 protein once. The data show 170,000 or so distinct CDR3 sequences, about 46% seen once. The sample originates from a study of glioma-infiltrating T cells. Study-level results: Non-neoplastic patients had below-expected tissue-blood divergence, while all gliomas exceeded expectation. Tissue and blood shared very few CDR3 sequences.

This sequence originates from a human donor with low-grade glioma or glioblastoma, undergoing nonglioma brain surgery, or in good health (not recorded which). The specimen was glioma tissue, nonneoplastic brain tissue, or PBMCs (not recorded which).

The DNA for the CDR3 is TGTGCCAGTAGCCCCGGTAGCACAGATACGCAGTATTTT. This translates into CASSPGSTDTQYF. The chain combines TRBV19 with TRBJ2-3; no clear D. This CDR3 spans 13 amino acids. Deletions cut 6 bases from V and 0 bases from J, with 7 bases between. The germline CDR1 and CDR2 sequences are LNHDA and SQIVND (reference sequence). Based on the CDR3 plus reference TRBV19 and TRBJ2-3, the full variable domain is DGGITQSPKYLFRKEGQNVTLSCEQNLNHDAMYWYRQDPGQGLRLIYYSQIVNDFQKGDIAEGYSVSREKKESFPLTVTSAQKNPTAFYLCASSPGSTDTQYFGPGTRLTVL.